A single TCR beta chain is shown here with its context. The antigen it recognizes is unknown. No much larger clone is present one base from it, and per-base qualities are unavailable. This specimen includes other DNA sequences encoding the same CDR3. The data are from a study of control samples from healthy donors and cancer patients (dated by TCRdb to 2018 to 2021). Spanning cysteine to phenylalanine, the CDR3 consists of 14 amino acids. The CDR3 DNA has 42 bases and is translated from base 1. Trimming leaves V shorter by 6 bases and J shorter by 5 bases, with the junction holding 8 bases beyond the gene matches. CDR1 and CDR2, looked up from the germline V gene, are MNHEY and SVGAGI. Libraries were made using the immunoSEQ multiplex PCR assay. TCRdb provides this immuneACCESS table in a form limited to in-frame rearrangements. Some clones are lacking; in checked studies, under half of them reflect an unresolved V gene, and why the rest are absent is not known. This sample holds around 250,000 clones; around 80% were observed only once. Of the sample, less than 15% is held by the ten largest clones.

The sequence came from a woman aged 55 to 70 with lung cancer. Sequenced input: PBMCs. The chain joins TRBV6-5 to TRBJ2-3, with 7 middle bases fitting TRBD1. DNA sequence: TGTGCCAGCAGCTTCGACAGGGTCAGAGATACGCAGTATTTT. It codes for CASSFDRVRDTQYF.